Listed below are T cell receptor beta chains from one sample, sequenced in a study of regulatory T cells in long-lasting Graves disease. One entry per CDR3 protein, called by TCRdb with MiXCR from the multiplex PCR reads. The data contain 550,000 to 650,000 distinct CDR3 sequences, about 16% of them singletons. The same sample was also studied in work on T cells in Graves' hyperthyroidism and ophthalmopathy.

The source material was peripheral blood mononuclear cells (PBMCs), sampled at new diagnosis, from a patient treated with antithyroid drugs. The receptors come from a man younger than 30 with Graves disease. Each CDR3 is given without its conserved first and last residue. Fields, in order: V gene, J gene, CDR3 protein.

V: TRBV27
J: TRBJ2-7
CDR3: ASSLIQGGSYEQY

V: TRBV4-1
J: TRBJ1-1
CDR3: ASSQDRNTEAF

V: TRBV12-3/TRBV12-4
J: TRBJ2-1
CDR3: ASSSKAGAYNEQF

V: TRBV19
J: TRBJ1-1
CDR3: ASSKTGITEAF

V: TRBV2
J: TRBJ2-7
CDR3: ASREQGAKLYEQY

V: TRBV27
J: TRBJ1-6
CDR3: ASSLRGLNSPLH

V: TRBV20-1
J: TRBJ1-5
CDR3: SARDQGQGFRQPQH

V: TRBV18
J: TRBJ2-3
CDR3: ASSPPSDDTQY

V: TRBV24-1
J: TRBJ2-7
CDR3: ATSDTTGPYEQY

V: TRBV12-3/TRBV12-4
J: TRBJ2-7
CDR3: ASRLAESSYEQY

V: TRBV20-1
J: TRBJ2-5
CDR3: SASHEQMETQY

V: TRBV9
J: TRBJ2-7
CDR3: ASSPHDSSYEQY

V: TRBV30
J: TRBJ2-3
CDR3: AWQGIRADTQY

V: TRBV20-1
J: TRBJ2-1
CDR3: SASGSIPNEQF

V: TRBV28
J: TRBJ2-3
CDR3: ASSPYVYDTQY

V: TRBV20-1
J: TRBJ2-5
CDR3: SARAWGPGIEETQY

V: TRBV7-6
J: TRBJ2-1
CDR3: ASSSDTQGSQF

V: TRBV9
J: TRBJ2-3
CDR3: ASSVGSGGPGGTQY

V: TRBV7-2
J: TRBJ2-3
CDR3: ASTLTGVTDTQY

V: TRBV7-9
J: TRBJ1-1
CDR3: ASSRQVGTEAF

V: TRBV7-2
J: TRBJ1-2
CDR3: ASSLVPGFSYGYT

V: TRBV11-2
J: TRBJ1-2
CDR3: ASSPLTGGGYGYT

V: TRBV7-2
J: TRBJ2-7
CDR3: ASRDVSGLSYEQY

V: TRBV6-4
J: TRBJ2-3
CDR3: ASSDRGGRWTDTQY

V: TRBV10-3
J: TRBJ1-1
CDR3: AISVKGPATEAF

V: TRBV6-1
J: TRBJ2-1
CDR3: ASSTRQGGNEQF

V: TRBV15
J: TRBJ1-5
CDR3: ATSRDRGYQPQH

V: TRBV18
J: TRBJ2-3
CDR3: ASSAMTRDTQY

V: TRBV18
J: TRBJ1-4
CDR3: ASSPTAEPGPTNEKLF

V: TRBV6-9
J: TRBJ2-3
CDR3: ASSYSGTDTQY

V: TRBV27
J: TRBJ2-1
CDR3: ASSRLRGEQF

V: TRBV2
J: TRBJ1-1
CDR3: ASTRGGSTEAF